This TCR beta chain was identified during a study of blood T cells in healthy people across ages. PCR was performed a second time for 7 to 11 cycles using a sample-barcoded 5' primer and a J-beta primer mix. TCRdb re-analysed the 5' RACE reads in MiXCR, keeping a single row per CDR3 protein. The table records roughly 1.9 million distinct CDR3 sequences, 35% to 50% of them present only once. Healthy Caucasian individuals from Russia aged about 6 to 100 served as donors. Study outcomes and limitations: The donors' CMV status was not determined, possibly confounding changes in expanded clonotypes.

This clonotype was counted between two and nine times. Its antigen is still unknown. One end of the junction fails to match germline, which may point to a read error. This clonotype was obtained from a human donor in good health. Material: blood.

CDR3 sequence: CASSRTGRDIQYF. The DNA of the CDR3 is TGCGCCAGCAGCCGGACAGGGCGAGACATCCAGTACTTC. J is TRBJ2-4 and V is TRBV4-3, with 8 bases identical to TRBD1. The germline gives CDR1 LGHNA, CDR2 YSLEER. The CDR3 contains 13 residues.